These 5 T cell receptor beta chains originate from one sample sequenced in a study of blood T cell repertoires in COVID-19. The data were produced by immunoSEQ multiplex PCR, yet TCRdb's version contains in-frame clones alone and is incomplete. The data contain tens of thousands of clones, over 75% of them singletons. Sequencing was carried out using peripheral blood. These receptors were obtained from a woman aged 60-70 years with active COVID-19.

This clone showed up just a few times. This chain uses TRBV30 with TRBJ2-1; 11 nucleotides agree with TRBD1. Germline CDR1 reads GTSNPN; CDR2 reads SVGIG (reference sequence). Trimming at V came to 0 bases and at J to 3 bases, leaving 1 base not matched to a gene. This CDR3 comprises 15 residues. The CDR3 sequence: CAWSVGTGGYNEQFF. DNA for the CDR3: TGTGCCTGGAGTGTAGGGACAGGGGGCTACAATGAGCAGTTCTTC.

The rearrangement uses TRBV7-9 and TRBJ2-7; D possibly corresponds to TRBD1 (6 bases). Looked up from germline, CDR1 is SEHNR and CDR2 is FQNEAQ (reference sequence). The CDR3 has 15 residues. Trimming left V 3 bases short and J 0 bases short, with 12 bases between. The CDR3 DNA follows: TGTGCCAGCAGCTTCCGCCGGGACAACTCCTACGAGCAGTACTTC. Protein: CASSFRRDNSYEQYF. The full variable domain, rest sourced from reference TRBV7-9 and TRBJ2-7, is DTGVSQNPRHKITKRGQNVTFRCDPISEHNRLYWYRQTLGQGPEFLTYFQNEAQLEKSRLLSDRFSAERPKGSFSTLEIQRTEQGDSAMYLCASSFRRDNSYEQYFGPGTRLTVT.

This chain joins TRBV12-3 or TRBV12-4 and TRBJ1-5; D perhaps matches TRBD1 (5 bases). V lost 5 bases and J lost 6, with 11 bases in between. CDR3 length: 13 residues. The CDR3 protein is CASSPGVSQPQHF. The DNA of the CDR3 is TGTGCCAGCAGTCCGGGGGTTAGTCAGCCCCAGCATTTT.

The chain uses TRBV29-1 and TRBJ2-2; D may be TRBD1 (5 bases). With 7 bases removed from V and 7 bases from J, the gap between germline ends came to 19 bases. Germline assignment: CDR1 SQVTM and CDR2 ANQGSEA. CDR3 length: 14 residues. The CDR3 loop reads CSARTIVRDGELFF. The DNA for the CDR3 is TGCAGCGCACGAACGATAGTCAGGGACGGGGAGCTGTTTTTT.

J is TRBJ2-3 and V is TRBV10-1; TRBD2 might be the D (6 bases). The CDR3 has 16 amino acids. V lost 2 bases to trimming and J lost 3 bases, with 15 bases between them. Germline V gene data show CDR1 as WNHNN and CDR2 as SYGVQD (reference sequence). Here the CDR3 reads CASSEISTGVTDTQYF. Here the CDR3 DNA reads TGCGCCAGCAGTGAGATCTCTACGGGGGTAACAGATACGCAGTATTTT.